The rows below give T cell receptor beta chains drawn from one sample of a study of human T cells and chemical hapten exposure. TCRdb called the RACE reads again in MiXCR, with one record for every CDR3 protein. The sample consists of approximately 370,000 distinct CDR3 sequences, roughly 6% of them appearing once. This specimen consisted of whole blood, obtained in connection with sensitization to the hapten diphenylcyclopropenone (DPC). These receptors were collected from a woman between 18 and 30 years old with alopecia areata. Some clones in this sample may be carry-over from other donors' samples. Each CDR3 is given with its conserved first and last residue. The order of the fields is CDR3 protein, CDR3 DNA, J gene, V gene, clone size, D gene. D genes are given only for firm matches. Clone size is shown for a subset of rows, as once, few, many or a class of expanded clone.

CDR3: CASSQRDRANYGYTF
DNA: TGCGCCAGCAGCCAACGCGACAGGGCAAACTATGGCTACACCTTC
J: TRBJ1-2
V: TRBV4-3
size: few
D: TRBD1

CDR3: CASSTATSYYGYTF
DNA: TGCGCCAGCAGCACTGCGACAAGCTACTATGGCTACACCTTC
J: TRBJ1-2
V: TRBV5-1
size: few
D: .

CDR3: CASSRLPGTGNEKLFF
DNA: TGCGCCAGCAGCCGCCTTCCCGGGACAGGGAATGAAAAACTGTTTTTT
J: TRBJ1-4
V: TRBV4-1
size: .
D: TRBD1

CDR3: CASSEGRGAADTQYF
DNA: TGTGCCAGCAGTGAGGGGCGGGGGGCTGCAGATACGCAGTATTTT
J: TRBJ2-3
V: TRBV6-4
size: many
D: TRBD2

CDR3: CASSDSSGPADTQYF
DNA: TGTGCCAGCAGTGACTCGTCAGGGCCCGCAGATACGCAGTATTTT
J: TRBJ2-3
V: TRBV6-4
size: .
D: .

CDR3: CASSRAGPREQYF
DNA: TGTGCCAGCAGTCGCGCGGGGCCGAGGGAGCAGTACTTC
J: TRBJ2-7
V: TRBV28
size: .
D: .

CDR3: CASSRTVNEKLFF
DNA: TGTGCCAGCAGTCGGACAGTTAATGAAAAACTGTTTTTT
J: TRBJ1-4
V: TRBV5-5
size: many
D: .

CDR3: CASSQDLRGGQPQHF
DNA: TGCGCCAGCAGCCAAGACCTTAGAGGAGGCCAGCCCCAGCATTTT
J: TRBJ1-5
V: TRBV4-3
size: many
D: .

CDR3: CASSLGLAGPTDTQYF
DNA: TGTGCCAGCAGTCTCGGACTAGCGGGGCCCACAGATACGCAGTATTTT
J: TRBJ2-3
V: TRBV5-1
size: many
D: TRBD2

CDR3: CSARLGMGTEAFF
DNA: TGCAGTGCTAGATTGGGTATGGGCACTGAAGCTTTCTTT
J: TRBJ1-1
V: TRBV20-1
size: many
D: .

CDR3: CASSYRGTDTQYF
DNA: TGTGCCAGCAGTTACCGGGGTACAGATACGCAGTATTTT
J: TRBJ2-3
V: TRBV6-2/TRBV6-3
size: many
D: .

CDR3: CSAFDRSNEKLFF
DNA: TGCAGTGCCTTTGACAGGTCCAATGAAAAACTGTTTTTT
J: TRBJ1-4
V: TRBV20-1
size: .
D: .

CDR3: CASREGTGGYNEQFF
DNA: TGTGCCAGCAGGGAGGGGACAGGGGGATACAATGAGCAGTTCTTC
J: TRBJ2-1
V: TRBV12-3/TRBV12-4
size: few
D: TRBD1

CDR3: CASSLVTGGQYNEQFF
DNA: TGCGCCAGCAGCTTGGTTACGGGGGGACAGTACAATGAGCAGTTCTTC
J: TRBJ2-1
V: TRBV5-1
size: .
D: .

CDR3: CASSYSIRSEGNQPQHF
DNA: TGTGCCAGCAGCTACTCGATCCGCTCGGAGGGCAATCAGCCCCAGCATTTT
J: TRBJ1-5
V: TRBV6-6
size: few
D: .

CDR3: CASSQKRDEETQYF
DNA: TGTGCCAGCAGCCAGAAGAGGGACGAAGAGACCCAGTACTTC
J: TRBJ2-5
V: TRBV3-1
size: few
D: .

CDR3: CASSYGQGQGNSPLHF
DNA: TGTGCCAGCAGTTACGGACAGGGACAGGGGAATTCACCCCTCCACTTT
J: TRBJ1-6
V: TRBV6-5
size: few
D: TRBD1

CDR3: CSVAPTGQGETQYF
DNA: TGCAGCGTTGCCCCCACTGGACAGGGAGAGACCCAGTACTTC
J: TRBJ2-5
V: TRBV29-1
size: many
D: TRBD1

CDR3: CASSPQVALNEQYF
DNA: TGTGCCAGCTCACCCCAGGTCGCCCTCAATGAGCAGTACTTC
J: TRBJ2-7
V: TRBV18
size: once
D: .

CDR3: CASSHVGLAELSSYNEQFF
DNA: TGCGCCAGCAGCCACGTCGGGCTAGCGGAGTTGAGCTCCTACAATGAGCAGTTCTTC
J: TRBJ2-1
V: TRBV4-3
size: few
D: TRBD2

CDR3: CASSQKERGRTDTQYF
DNA: TGTGCCAGCAGCCAGAAGGAGCGGGGGCGCACAGATACGCAGTATTTT
J: TRBJ2-3
V: TRBV14
size: few
D: TRBD2

CDR3: CASSQDFGAGFSSYEQYF
DNA: TGTGCCAGCAGCCAAGACTTTGGTGCGGGATTCAGCTCCTACGAGCAGTACTTC
J: TRBJ2-7
V: TRBV3-1
size: .
D: .

CDR3: CASSLDAGGHYEQYF
DNA: TGTGCCAGCAGCTTAGACGCGGGGGGCCACTACGAGCAGTACTTC
J: TRBJ2-7
V: TRBV7-9
size: many
D: TRBD2

CDR3: CASSLVIGAGYGYTF
DNA: TGTGCCAGCAGCTTAGTAATAGGGGCAGGCTATGGCTACACCTTC
J: TRBJ1-2
V: TRBV7-2
size: few
D: .

CDR3: CASSLGGVVSNQPQHF
DNA: TGTGCCAGCAGCTTAGGGGGGGTAGTTAGCAATCAGCCCCAGCATTTT
J: TRBJ1-5
V: TRBV7-8
size: .
D: .

CDR3: CASSGRIVIYGYTF
DNA: TGTGCCAGCAGTGGACGTATCGTTATCTATGGCTACACCTTC
J: TRBJ1-2
V: TRBV12-3/TRBV12-4
size: few
D: .

CDR3: CASSQDTGPGYGYTF
DNA: TGCGCCAGCAGCCAAGATACAGGCCCAGGCTATGGCTACACCTTC
J: TRBJ1-2
V: TRBV4-3
size: few
D: .

CDR3: CATRGDGNEKLFF
DNA: TGCGCCACCCGAGGGGACGGTAATGAAAAACTGTTTTTT
J: TRBJ1-4
V: TRBV4-3
size: .
D: .

CDR3: CASSYARGVDTQYF
DNA: TGTGCCAGCAGTTACGCCCGGGGGGTAGATACGCAGTATTTT
J: TRBJ2-3
V: TRBV6-5
size: many
D: TRBD2

CDR3: CSVGLTGICNQPQHF
DNA: TGCAGCGTTGGATTGACGGGGATATGCAATCAGCCCCAGCATTTT
J: TRBJ1-5
V: TRBV29-1
size: many
D: .

CDR3: CASSSQGQSNSPLHF
DNA: TGTGCCAGCAGCTCGCAGGGACAGAGTAATTCACCCCTCCACTTT
J: TRBJ1-6
V: TRBV7-2
size: many
D: TRBD1

CDR3: CASSERAPPGNGYEQYF
DNA: TGTGCCAGCAGTGAACGAGCCCCGCCAGGGAACGGGTACGAGCAGTACTTC
J: TRBJ2-7
V: TRBV25-1
size: .
D: .

CDR3: CASSTRHEQYF
DNA: TGTGCCAGCAGCACGAGGCACGAGCAGTACTTC
J: TRBJ2-7
V: TRBV4-2
size: many
D: .

CDR3: CSAPDAREGGNTEAFF
DNA: TGCAGTGCTCCAGACGCCCGGGAGGGGGGAAACACTGAAGCTTTCTTT
J: TRBJ1-1
V: TRBV20-1
size: .
D: .

CDR3: CASSSGDRPNQPQHF
DNA: TGTGCCAGCAGTTCGGGCGACAGACCCAATCAGCCCCAGCATTTT
J: TRBJ1-5
V: TRBV12-3/TRBV12-4
size: many
D: .

CDR3: CASSQELWGAHGYTF
DNA: TGTGCCAGCAGCCAAGAATTGTGGGGGGCTCATGGCTACACCTTC
J: TRBJ1-2
V: TRBV14
size: few
D: .

CDR3: CASSLLWQDTQYF
DNA: TGTGCCAGCAGCTTACTGTGGCAAGATACGCAGTATTTT
J: TRBJ2-3
V: TRBV7-2
size: many
D: .

CDR3: CSVDPSGGLTDTQYF
DNA: TGCAGCGTTGATCCGAGCGGGGGCCTCACAGATACGCAGTATTTT
J: TRBJ2-3
V: TRBV29-1
size: many
D: TRBD2

CDR3: CASNRAGSTEAFF
DNA: TGTGCCAGCAATCGGGCAGGGTCCACTGAAGCTTTCTTT
J: TRBJ1-1
V: TRBV6-2/TRBV6-3
size: many
D: .

CDR3: CASSLSRGGRAYEQYF
DNA: TGTGCCAGCAGTTTATCGAGGGGGGGTCGCGCCTACGAGCAGTACTTC
J: TRBJ2-7
V: TRBV27
size: .
D: .

CDR3: CASSYGQGNSPLHF
DNA: TGTGCCAGCAGTTACGGACAGGGGAATTCACCCCTCCACTTT
J: TRBJ1-6
V: TRBV6-5
size: many
D: TRBD1

CDR3: CASSQDGREGQPQHF
DNA: TGCGCCAGCAGCCAAGATGGGCGGGAGGGGCAGCCCCAGCATTTT
J: TRBJ1-5
V: TRBV4-3
size: .
D: .

CDR3: CASSSTRADTEAFF
DNA: TGTGCCAGCAGCTCCACCAGGGCGGACACTGAAGCTTTCTTT
J: TRBJ1-1
V: TRBV7-3
size: many
D: .

CDR3: CASSQITDTQYF
DNA: TGCGCCAGCAGCCAAATCACAGATACGCAGTATTTT
J: TRBJ2-3
V: TRBV4-1
size: once
D: .

CDR3: CSASGSFFRGAFF
DNA: TGCAGTGCTTCCGGCTCCTTCTTTCGGGGAGCTTTCTTT
J: TRBJ1-1
V: TRBV20-1
size: many
D: .

CDR3: CASSLEPSGDQETQYF
DNA: TGCGCCAGCAGCTTGGAGCCTAGCGGGGACCAAGAGACCCAGTACTTC
J: TRBJ2-5
V: TRBV5-1
size: few
D: TRBD2

CDR3: CATQDVSGKETQYF
DNA: TGTGCCACCCAGGACGTCTCGGGGAAAGAGACCCAGTACTTC
J: TRBJ2-5
V: TRBV11-2
size: few
D: .

CDR3: CASSQELGLPNQPQHF
DNA: TGTGCCAGTAGCCAGGAACTGGGACTTCCCAATCAGCCCCAGCATTTT
J: TRBJ1-5
V: TRBV19
size: .
D: .

CDR3: CATSTGQARNTIYF
DNA: TGTGCCACCAGTACGGGACAGGCGAGAAACACCATATATTTT
J: TRBJ1-3
V: TRBV15
size: .
D: TRBD1